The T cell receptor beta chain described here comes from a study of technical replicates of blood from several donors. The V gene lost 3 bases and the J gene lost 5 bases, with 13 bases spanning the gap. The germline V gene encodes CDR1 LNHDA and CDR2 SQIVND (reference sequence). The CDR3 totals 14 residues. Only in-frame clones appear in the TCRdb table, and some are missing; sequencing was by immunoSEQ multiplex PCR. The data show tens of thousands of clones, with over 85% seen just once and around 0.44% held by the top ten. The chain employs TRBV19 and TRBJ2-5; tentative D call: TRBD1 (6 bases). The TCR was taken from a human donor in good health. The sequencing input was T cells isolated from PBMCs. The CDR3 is CASSIVGTPETQYF. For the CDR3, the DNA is TGTGCCAGTAGTATTGTTGGGACACCCGAGACCCAGTACTTC.